The next 17 T cell receptor beta chains were all read from a single sample in a study of T cell responses to AZD1222 COVID-19 vaccine. Sequencing was performed with immunoSEQ multiplex PCR; in TCRdb, only in-frame clones are kept and a portion is missing. Of about 79,000 clones in the sample, around 81% were seen once. The specimen was peripheral blood, collected on day 0 of AZD1222 vaccination. The receptors shown here come from an adult in good health.

This clone was found once. This rearrangement joins TRBV2 to TRBJ1-2; D gene unclear. V lost 6 bases and J lost 0, with 11 bases in between. Germline CDR1 is SNHLY and CDR2 is FYNNEI. This CDR3 is 14 amino acids long. The CDR3 region has the DNA TGTGCCAGCAGGGACGAACCCCCTAACTATGGCTACACCTTC. Its protein is CASRDEPPNYGYTF. The full variable domain, completed using reference TRBV2 and TRBJ1-2, is EPEVTQTPSHQVTQMGQEVILRCVPISNHLYFYWYRQILGQKVEFLVSFYNNEISEKSEIFDDQFSVERPDGSNFTLKIRSTKLEDSAMYFCASRDEPPNYGYTFGSGTRLTVV.

This chain links TRBV6-5 with TRBJ2-2; TRBD1 matches 12 bases. Unmatched junction bases numbered 7, after V lost 7 bases and J lost 7 bases. CDR3 size: 15 residues. Per the germline V gene, CDR1 is MNHEY and CDR2 is SVGAGI. The CDR3 region is CASNSGQGAGGELFF. CDR3 bases: TGTGCCAGCAATTCGGGACAGGGGGCCGGCGGGGAGCTGTTTTTT.

The chain employs TRBV7-9 and TRBJ1-4, with D maybe TRBD1 (5 bases). Germline V lookup: CDR1 SEHNR, CDR2 FQNEAQ (reference sequence). The V and J ends lost 2 bases and 10 bases respectively, with 17 bases between them. The CDR3 sequence is 15 residues long. CDR3 sequence reads: CASSLNEAQGGKLFF. The CDR3 DNA reads as TGTGCCAGCAGCTTAAACGAGGCGCAGGGTGGAAAACTGTTTTTT.

V is TRBV2 and J is TRBJ2-2; 9 bases fit TRBD2. Germline assignment: CDR1 SNHLY and CDR2 FYNNEI. The CDR3 consists of 13 residues. CDR3 loop: CASGGLRTGELFF. CDR3 nucleotide sequence: TGTGCAAGCGGGGGGTTGAGGACCGGGGAGCTGTTTTTT. Based on the CDR3 plus reference TRBV2 and TRBJ2-2, the full variable domain is EPEVTQTPSHQVTQMGQEVILRCVPISNHLYFYWYRQILGQKVEFLVSFYNNEISEKSEIFDDQFSVERPDGSNFTLKIRSTKLEDSAMYFCASGGLRTGELFFGEGSRLTVL.

The rearrangement joins TRBV3-1 (or the pseudogene TRBV3-2) to TRBJ2-7, with 7 bases fitting TRBD1. The V segment lost 4 bases and the J segment 3 bases; nucleotides outside the gene matches: 6. The CDR3 extends over 14 amino acids. Germline values: CDR1 LGHDT, CDR2 YNNKEL (reference sequence). CDR3 sequence reads: CASSPPYRGYEQYF. In DNA, the CDR3 is TGTGCCAGCAGCCCACCTTACAGGGGCTACGAGCAGTACTTC.

The CDR3 protein is CASSPDGGYGYTF. Written as DNA, the CDR3 is TGTGCCAGCAGTCCCGACGGGGGCTATGGCTACACCTTC. The rearrangement links TRBV6-5 to TRBJ1-2; perhaps TRBD1 as D (5 bases). CDR3 size: 13 residues. V was shortened by 5 bases and J by 4 bases, with 11 bases between the two germline ends. CDR1 is MNHEY and CDR2 is SVGAGI in the germline V gene.

This clone was counted a few times. CDR3 sequence: CASTQGRTYNEQFF. In DNA form, the CDR3 reads TGTGCCAGCACCCAGGGTAGAACCTACAATGAGCAGTTCTTC. The gene calls are TRBV6-5 and TRBJ2-1, with D possibly being TRBD1 (5 bases). Germline V gives CDR1 MNHEY, CDR2 SVGAGI. CDR3 length: 14 residues. V was pared by 7 bases and J by 2 bases, with 12 bases between.

This chain joins TRBV29-1 and TRBJ2-3; 12 nucleotides align to TRBD2. The CDR3 has 14 amino acids. V gave up 7 bases and J gave up 0 bases; unmatched junction bases: 2. Germline V gene sequence: CDR1 SQVTM, CDR2 ANQGSEA. The chain's CDR3 is CSGTSGTSTDTQYF. The CDR3 bases are TGCAGCGGGACTAGCGGGACTAGCACAGATACGCAGTATTTT.

The CDR3 here is CASSLAGGRGTEAFF. The CDR3 coding sequence is TGTGCCAGCAGCTTGGCCGGCGGGCGAGGCACTGAAGCTTTCTTT. The chain combines TRBV5-4 with TRBJ1-1, with unresolved D. Trimming shortened V by 0 bases and J by 4 bases, and 13 bases separated the two germline ends. CDR3 size: 15 residues. Germline V lookup: CDR1 SGHNT, CDR2 YYREEE (reference sequence).

This clone was found a few times. This chain uses TRBV5-6 with TRBJ2-7; 9 bases match TRBD2. Germline CDR1 reads SGHDT; CDR2 reads YYEEEE. V was clipped by 3 bases and J by 5 bases; unmatched bases: 15. The CDR3 is 17 residues long. The CDR3 spells CASSSYRTSASPNEQYF. CDR3 nucleotides: TGTGCCAGCAGCTCCTACAGGACTAGCGCGAGTCCTAACGAGCAGTACTTC. The complete variable domain, with remaining parts taken from reference TRBV5-6 and TRBJ2-7, reads DAGVTQSPTHLIKTRGQQVTLRCSPKSGHDTVSWYQQALGQGPQFIFQYYEEEERQRGNFPDRFSGHQFPNYSSELNVNALLLGDSALYLCASSSYRTSASPNEQYFGPGTRLTVT.

This clone rates as large. The chain employs TRBV10-1 and TRBJ2-1, with 8 positions matching TRBD2. CDR1 WNHNN and CDR2 SYGVQD come from the germline V gene (reference sequence). J gave up 1 base and V 5 bases, and 7 bases lay outside the gene matches. The CDR3 has 16 amino acids. CDR3 amino acids: CASSHLTGGSYNEQFF. The DNA of the CDR3 is TGCGCCAGCAGTCACCTAACGGGAGGGTCCTACAATGAGCAGTTCTTC.

This clone has a single count. This rearrangement joins TRBV3-1 (or the pseudogene TRBV3-2) to TRBJ2-2; D is unresolved. The germline gives CDR1 LGHDT, CDR2 YNNKEL (reference sequence). This CDR3 is built from 14 residues. Trimming took off 0 bases at V and 2 bases at J, with 4 bases between the two ends. CDR3 bases: TGTGCCAGCAGCCAAGAATATAACACCGGGGAGCTGTTTTTT. Protein sequence: CASSQEYNTGELFF.

This clone was seen once. This CDR3 reads CASSKGSVGRIAKNIQYF. The CDR3 nucleotides are TGTGCCAGCAGCAAAGGGTCGGTGGGCAGGATAGCCAAAAACATTCAGTACTTC. V gene TRBV21-1 combines with J gene TRBJ2-4; the D call of TRBD1 is as the table states it, not checked on the DNA. TRBV21-1 is noted as a pseudogene. CDR3 length: 18 residues.

The rearrangement uses TRBV3-1 (or the pseudogene TRBV3-2) and TRBJ2-5; the D gene is possibly TRBD2 (5 bases). The CDR3 totals 15 residues. V lost 1 base to trimming and J lost 2 bases, with 11 bases between them. The germline gives CDR1 LGHDT, CDR2 YNNKEL (reference sequence). Here the CDR3 reads CASSQARDRQETQYF. CDR3 nucleotides: TGTGCCAGCAGCCAAGCCCGGGATCGGCAAGAGACCCAGTACTTC.

The chain combines TRBV3-1 (or the pseudogene TRBV3-2) with TRBJ2-5; D may be TRBD1 or TRBD2 (6 bases each). Trimming cost V 3 bases and J 4 bases, with 9 bases left between them. Germline V gene sequence: CDR1 LGHDT, CDR2 YNNKEL (reference sequence). This CDR3 has 13 amino acids. CDR3 in DNA: TGTGCCAGCAGCCAGAGGGGGGTAGAGACCCAGTACTTC. Its translation is CASSQRGVETQYF.

The CDR3 is CASSSPVPPGAMNTEAFF. CDR3 nucleotides: TGTGCCAGCAGTTCACCCGTTCCCCCAGGGGCCATGAACACTGAAGCTTTCTTT. The rearrangement uses TRBV28 and TRBJ1-1, with a weak D call TRBD1 (6 bases). V gave up 4 bases and J gave up 0 bases, with 21 bases separating them. The length of the CDR3 is 18 residues. Germline V gene data show CDR1 as MDHEN and CDR2 as SYDVKM.

V usage is TRBV18 and J usage is TRBJ1-2; D not resolved. Germline CDR1 and CDR2: KGHSH and LQKENI. The CDR3 has 15 residues. V lost 0 bases and J lost 5, with 13 bases in between. CDR3 region: CASSPPSKPEYGYTF. The DNA of the CDR3 is TGTGCCAGCTCACCACCGAGTAAGCCCGAGTATGGCTACACCTTC.